The 3 T cell receptor beta chains presented below share a single source sample, sequenced in a study of T cell clonotyping in hematopoietic cell transplantation. The table came from immunoSEQ multiplex PCR; TCRdb's copy has only in-frame clones and leaves some out. The repertoire consists of approximately 18,000 clones, with around 77% occurring once and the leading ten covering under 20%. This sample's time point: recipient sample about 28 days before transplant, after cytoreduction. Source: peripheral blood mononuclear cells, taken before stem cell transplant. These receptors originate from a man between 60 and 70 years old with acute myeloid leukemia. Some clones in this sample may be carry-over from other donors' samples.

The chain has TRBV5-1 and TRBJ1-5; D call uncertain. V gave up 0 bases and J gave up 7 bases, with 8 bases separating them. The CDR3 has 13 amino acids. CDR1 is SGHRS and CDR2 is YFSETQ in the germline V gene. CDR3 amino acids: CASSLDVGQPQHF. As DNA, the CDR3 is TGCGCCAGCAGCTTGGATGTAGGACAGCCCCAGCATTTT.

CDR3 DNA: TGTGCCAGCAGTCCAGAAGGGCAGGGGAGCACTGAAGCTTTCTTT. It translates to CASSPEGQGSTEAFF. This chain links TRBV25-1 with TRBJ1-1, with D maybe TRBD1 (6 bases). The CDR3 totals 15 residues. Germline lookup yields CDR1 MGHDK and CDR2 SYGVNS. V lost 5 bases, J lost 4 bases, and 17 bases lay in between.

This clone was found a few times. The chain employs TRBV7-9 and TRBJ2-7, with 11 bases lining up with TRBD2. This CDR3 spans 17 amino acids. Germline-derived CDR1 and CDR2 are SEHNR and FQNEAQ (reference sequence). Losses at the gene ends were 1 base for V and 1 base for J; bases not matched to a gene: 6. In nucleotides, the CDR3 is TGTGCCAGCAGCTTAGATCGCCTAGCGGGAGGTTCCTACGAGCAGTACTTC. Residues: CASSLDRLAGGSYEQYF.